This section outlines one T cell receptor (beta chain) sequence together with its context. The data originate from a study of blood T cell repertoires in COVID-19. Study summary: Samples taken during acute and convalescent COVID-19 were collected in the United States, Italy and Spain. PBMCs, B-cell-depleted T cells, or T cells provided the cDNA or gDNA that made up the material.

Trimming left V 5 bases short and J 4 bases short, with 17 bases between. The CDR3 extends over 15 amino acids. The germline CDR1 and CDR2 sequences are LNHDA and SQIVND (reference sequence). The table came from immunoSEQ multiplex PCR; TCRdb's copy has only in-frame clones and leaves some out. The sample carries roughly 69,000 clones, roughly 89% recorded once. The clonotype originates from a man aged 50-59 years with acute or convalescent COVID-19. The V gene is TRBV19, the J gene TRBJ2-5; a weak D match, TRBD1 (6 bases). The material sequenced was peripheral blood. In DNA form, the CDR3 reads TGTGCCAGTAGTCGAGGCCGGGACACTGTAGAGACCCAGTACTTC. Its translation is CASSRGRDTVETQYF. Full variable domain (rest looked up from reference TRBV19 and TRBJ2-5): DGGITQSPKYLFRKEGQNVTLSCEQNLNHDAMYWYRQDPGQGLRLIYYSQIVNDFQKGDIAEGYSVSREKKESFPLTVTSAQKNPTAFYLCASSRGRDTVETQYFGPGTRLLVL.